Included here is one T cell receptor beta chain sequence, with context. With a much larger clone just one base away, this may be a read error. TCRdb reanalysed the 5' RACE reads using MiXCR and keeps one entry per CDR3 protein. The table has about 110,000 distinct CDR3 sequences, about 12% seen once. This record comes from a study of early T cells in non-severe SARS-CoV-2 infection. V shed 4 bases and J shed 4 bases, with 12 bases lying between them. This CDR3 region has 14 residues. The germline gives CDR1 SEHNR, CDR2 FQNEAQ (reference sequence). The sequence came from an adult who was a healthcare worker with PCR-confirmed SARS-CoV-2 infection or an uninfected control (not recorded which). The sample comprised whole blood. The genes are TRBV7-9 and TRBJ2-3; D is perhaps TRBD1 (5 bases). CDR3 residues: CASSSRTQADTQYF. DNA of the CDR3: TGTGCCAGCAGCTCGAGAACACAGGCAGATACGCAGTATTTT.